This TCR beta chain was observed in a study of blood T cell repertoires in COVID-19. In this sample, this clone turned up a few times. Trimming pared 7 bases from V and 6 bases from J, leaving 24 bases between. There are 16 residues in the CDR3. Per germline, CDR1 MNHNY and CDR2 SVGAGI (reference sequence). In the study's own analysis: Amplification with reference gene primers provided the estimates of nucleated cell counts. Clones were sequenced by immunoSEQ multiplex PCR, and TCRdb holds only the in-frame ones, with some missing. V and J calls and clone size are copied from that table; D and trimming were computed from the DNA. This table holds approximately 120,000 clones, around 85% found once.

This clonotype originated in an elderly woman with COVID-19, enrolled during active disease. Sequences were obtained from peripheral blood. The chain carries TRBV6-6 and TRBJ1-2; D may be TRBD1 (5 bases). The CDR3 nucleotides read TGTGCCAGCACCTACTCACCCACAGGTGCTGGGCATGGCTACACCTTC. Encoded protein: CASTYSPTGAGHGYTF.